Listed below are T cell receptor beta chains from one sample, sequenced in a study of regulatory T cells in long-lasting Graves disease. TCRdb independently ran MiXCR on the multiplex PCR reads; one entry per CDR3 protein. The table has 530,000 or so distinct CDR3 sequences, approximately 13% seen once. In addition, the sample was reused for a study of T cells in Graves' hyperthyroidism and ophthalmopathy.

Sequenced material: peripheral blood mononuclear cells (PBMCs), taken at new diagnosis, from a patient treated with antithyroid drugs. These receptors all stem from a man aged 30 to 45 with Graves disease. CDR3s include the opening cysteine and the closing phenylalanine or tryptophan. The D gene is left open where the match is weak. Expanded clones are given a class, and other clones once, few, many or no size at all.

CASSFLPGQLYNEQFF | TGCGCCAGCAGCTTCCTGCCGGGACAGCTATACAATGAGCAGTTCTTC | TRBJ2-1 | TRBD1 | many | TRBV5-1
CASSGGQGWYEQFF | TGTGCCAGCAGCGGGGGACAGGGTTGGTATGAGCAGTTCTTC | TRBJ2-1 | TRBD1 | few | TRBV9
CASSQGVEAVAYNEQFF | TGTGCCAGCAGCCAAGGGGTAGAGGCGGTTGCCTACAATGAGCAGTTCTTC | TRBJ2-1 | . | . | TRBV3-1
CSAREDQNTEAFF | TGCAGTGCTAGAGAGGATCAGAACACTGAAGCTTTCTTT | TRBJ1-1 | . | many | TRBV20-1
CASSSPLDVSAATQYF | TGTGCCAGCAGTTCCCCCCTTGACGTTAGCGCCGCTACGCAGTATTTT | TRBJ2-3 | . | many | TRBV27
CASNTGSGEKLFF | TGTGCCAGCAACACGGGTAGTGGTGAAAAACTGTTTTTT | TRBJ1-4 | . | many | TRBV2
CASSQERGHETQYF | TGTGCCAGCAGCCAAGAGAGAGGGCACGAGACCCAGTACTTC | TRBJ2-5 | . | once | TRBV4-2
CSASASYPGQGNQPQHF | TGCAGTGCTTCGGCCTCATATCCGGGACAGGGAAATCAGCCCCAGCATTTT | TRBJ1-5 | TRBD1 | . | TRBV20-1
CASSGKGMVQETQYF | TGTGCCAGCAGTGGTAAGGGAATGGTACAAGAGACCCAGTACTTC | TRBJ2-5 | . | few | TRBV3-1
CASSPGQRARGNTIYF | TGTGCCAGCTCACCGGGACAGCGGGCGCGGGGAAACACCATATATTTT | TRBJ1-3 | TRBD1 | few | TRBV18
CASEGVTEAFF | TGTGCCAGCGAGGGTGTCACTGAAGCTTTCTTT | TRBJ1-1 | . | many | TRBV7-9
CSVGQGQGTEAFF | TGCAGCGTTGGTCAGGGACAGGGCACTGAAGCTTTCTTT | TRBJ1-1 | TRBD1 | many | TRBV29-1
CAWSRGASFYEQYF | TGTGCCTGGAGCCGCGGGGCTAGCTTTTACGAGCAGTACTTC | TRBJ2-7 | . | many | TRBV30
CASRIGQGDSPLHF | TGTGCCAGCCGAATCGGACAGGGGGATTCACCCCTCCACTTT | TRBJ1-6 | TRBD1 | many | TRBV27